The 4 T cell receptor beta chains presented below share a single source sample, sequenced in a study of blood T cell repertoires in COVID-19. Profiling relied on immunoSEQ multiplex PCR, and the TCRdb table lists in-frame clones only, not all of them. The sample records just under 250,000 clones, 80% to 90% being singletons. Sequencing was performed on PBMCs or T cells enriched from blood (not recorded which). Receptor source: a woman in her 30s who had recovered from COVID-19.

V usage is TRBV5-6 and J usage is TRBJ2-7, with a tentative D call TRBD2 (6 bases). V was pared by 2 bases and J by 1 base, with 16 bases between. CDR3 length: 16 amino acids. Per germline, CDR1 SGHDT and CDR2 YYEEEE. CDR3 DNA: TGTGCCAGCAGCTTCTGGGGGGTTCCAGAGTCCTACGAGCAGTACTTC. Translation gives CASSFWGVPESYEQYF.

The chain is built from TRBV28 and TRBJ1-1, with D possibly matching TRBD1 (6 bases). The ends were cut back, 6 bases at V and 0 bases at J, with 17 bases in the middle. This CDR3 has 16 residues. Germline CDR1 and CDR2: MDHEN and SYDVKM. CDR3 region: CASRVSVGGMNTEAFF. In DNA form, the CDR3 reads TGTGCCAGCAGAGTGAGTGTTGGGGGCATGAACACTGAAGCTTTCTTT. The full variable domain, completed using reference TRBV28 and TRBJ1-1, is DVKVTQSSRYLVKRTGEKVFLECVQDMDHENMFWYRQDPGLGLRLIYFSYDVKMKEKGDIPEGYSVSREKKERFSLILESASTNQTSMYLCASRVSVGGMNTEAFFGQGTRLTVV.

Written as DNA, the CDR3 is TGTGCCAGCAGTTTACACAATTTGATGAACACCGGGGAGCTGTTTTTT. Translation: CASSLHNLMNTGELFF. This chain joins TRBV27 and TRBJ2-2; D not certain. The CDR3 has 16 residues. V shed 2 bases and J shed 1 base, with 11 bases lying between them. CDR1 is MNHEY, CDR2 SMNVEV, per germline (reference sequence).

Here the CDR3 DNA reads TGTGCCAGCAGTTCGAGGGATTACGGGACTAGCGGCTTCTACGAGCAGTACTTC. It specifies CASSSRDYGTSGFYEQYF. This chain links TRBV27 with TRBJ2-7; 11 nucleotides line up with TRBD2. V gave up 4 bases and J gave up 3 bases; unmatched junction bases: 14. The V gene's germline CDR1 is MNHEY and CDR2 SMNVEV (reference sequence). The CDR3 is made up of 18 amino acids.